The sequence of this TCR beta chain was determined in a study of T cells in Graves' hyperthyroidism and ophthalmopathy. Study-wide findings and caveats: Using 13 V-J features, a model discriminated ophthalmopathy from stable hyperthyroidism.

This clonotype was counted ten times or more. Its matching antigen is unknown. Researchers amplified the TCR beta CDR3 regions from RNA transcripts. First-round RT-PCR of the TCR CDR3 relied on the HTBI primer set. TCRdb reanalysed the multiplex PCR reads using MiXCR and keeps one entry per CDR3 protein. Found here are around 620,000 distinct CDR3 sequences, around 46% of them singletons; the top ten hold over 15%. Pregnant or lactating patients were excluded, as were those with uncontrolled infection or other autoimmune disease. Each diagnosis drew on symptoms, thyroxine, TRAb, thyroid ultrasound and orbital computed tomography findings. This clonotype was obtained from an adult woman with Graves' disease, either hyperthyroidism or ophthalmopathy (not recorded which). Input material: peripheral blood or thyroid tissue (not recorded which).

CDR3 nucleotides: TGCGCCAGCAGCTTGGTTGAACAGAAGAACACTGAAGCTTTCTTT. This codes for CASSLVEQKNTEAFF. The chain recombines TRBV5-1 with TRBJ1-1; D gene uncertain. This CDR3 has 15 residues. The V and J ends lost 0 bases and 1 base respectively, with 10 bases between them. Per germline, CDR1 SGHRS and CDR2 YFSETQ.